This T cell receptor beta chain was captured by sequencing in a study of T cells in localized non-small cell lung cancer. General study findings and limits: Overall survival was longer when the density of T cells in the blood was higher. Adjacent lung held a median 57 of the top 100 tumor clones. Adjacent uninvolved lung tissue had the highest T cell clonality, exceeding tumor. Because researchers sequenced only one region of the tumor, heterogeneity is still possible.

Profiled with immunoSEQ multiplex PCR; TCRdb holds only in-frame clones, not every one. The sample gives some 130,000 clones, 80% to 90% of which show up once; over 1.5% is in the top ten. Concerning this clone: What it binds is not known.

Germline V lookup: CDR1 MNHEY, CDR2 SVGAGI. There are 12 residues in the CDR3. The V gene end was trimmed by 6 bases and the J gene end by 5 bases; junction bases not matched to a gene: 3. V and J are TRBV6-5 and TRBJ2-7, with 8 bases identical to TRBD2. The clonotype was recovered from an older female donor with stage I lung adenocarcinoma. Sequenced material: peripheral blood, taken before any cancer treatment. The DNA of the CDR3 is TGTGCCAGCAGGCGCGGGAGGAACGAGCAGTACTTC. This codes for CASRRGRNEQYF.